What follows are 14 T cell receptor beta chains derived from one specimen sequenced in a study of blood T cell repertoires in COVID-19. Only in-frame clones appear in the TCRdb table, and some are missing; sequencing was by immunoSEQ multiplex PCR. The repertoire holds 100,000 to 150,000 clones, with less than 85% as singletons. What was sequenced was peripheral blood. These receptors were taken from a woman of 80 years or more with acute or convalescent COVID-19.

This clone occurred once. This sequence joins TRBV18 and TRBJ2-3; 10 nucleotides agree with TRBD2. Losses at the gene ends were 1 base for V and 2 bases for J; bases not matched to a gene: 3. The CDR3 runs 16 residues. Germline loops: CDR1 KGHSH, CDR2 LQKENI. The CDR3 loop reads CASSPLAGGTTDTQYF. The DNA of the CDR3 is TGTGCCAGCTCACCACTAGCGGGAGGAACCACAGATACGCAGTATTTT.

This chain links TRBV7-9 with TRBJ2-5; a possible D gene is TRBD1 (5 bases). The germline gives CDR1 SEHNR, CDR2 FQNEAQ (reference sequence). This CDR3 has 14 residues. Trimming pared 5 bases from V and 5 bases from J, leaving 15 bases between. As DNA, the CDR3 is TGTGCCAGCAGCGACGGACAAGGGTTGGAGACCCAGTACTTC. Amino acid sequence: CASSDGQGLETQYF.

The chain couples TRBV30 to TRBJ1-5, with TRBD1 as a possible D gene (6 bases). Germline CDR1 and CDR2: GTSNPN and SVGIG (reference sequence). Trimming took off 1 base at V and 7 bases at J, with 17 bases between the two ends. The CDR3 contains 15 residues. CDR3 sequence (DNA): TGTGCCTGGAGTGCCGGACTTTCAGGGGACCAGCCCCAGCATTTT. Amino acids: CAWSAGLSGDQPQHF.

The J gene is TRBJ1-2, the V gene TRBV27; 11 nucleotides agree with TRBD1. Germline CDR1 and CDR2: MNHEY and SMNVEV (reference sequence). This CDR3 comprises 14 residues. Trimming removed 4 bases from V and 6 bases from J; junction bases left unmatched: 4. CDR3 bases: TGTGCCAGCAGTTCGGACAGGGGGCTTCATGGCTACACCTTC. Protein product: CASSSDRGLHGYTF.

This clone came up once. This chain's CDR3 is CASSPLAGVPGETQYF. The DNA of the CDR3 is TGCGCCAGCAGCCCACTAGCGGGAGTCCCGGGGGAGACCCAGTACTTC. The chain is built from TRBV5-1 and TRBJ2-5, with 11 bases identical to TRBD2. The CDR3 is 16 residues long. CDR1 is SGHRS, CDR2 YFSETQ, per germline. Trimming removed 4 bases from V and 5 bases from J; junction bases left unmatched: 10.

V is TRBV6-5 and J is TRBJ1-2, with 10 bases aligning to TRBD1. Trimming took 5 bases from V and 2 from J; bases not matched to a gene: 2. Per germline, CDR1 MNHEY and CDR2 SVGAGI. The CDR3 has 14 amino acids. The CDR3 protein is CASSRDRGNYGYTF. CDR3 coding DNA: TGTGCCAGCAGTAGGGACAGGGGAAACTATGGCTACACCTTC.

This chain uses TRBV29-1 with TRBJ2-1, with TRBD2 as a possible D gene (6 bases). Germline V gene data show CDR1 as SQVTM and CDR2 as ANQGSEA. V lost 7 bases, J lost 0 bases, and 13 bases lay in between. CDR3 length: 14 residues. The CDR3 here is CSASAGSSYNEQFF. DNA for the CDR3: TGCAGCGCTTCGGCCGGGAGCTCCTACAATGAGCAGTTCTTC.

The chain is built from TRBV25-1 and TRBJ2-3; possible D gene TRBD1, 6 bases. This CDR3 spans 16 amino acids. The germline gives CDR1 MGHDK, CDR2 SYGVNS. V dropped 0 bases and J dropped 6 bases, with 16 bases sitting between them. CDR3 sequence (DNA): TGTGCCAGCAGTGAATATGGGGGTTTGGGGGCGGATACGCAGTATTTT. Translating it yields CASSEYGGLGADTQYF.

This clone was seen just once. The CDR3 spells CAISESAGEAFF. In nucleotides, the CDR3 is TGTGCCATCAGTGAGTCAGCAGGGGAAGCTTTCTTT. This sequence joins TRBV10-3 and TRBJ1-1; perhaps TRBD1 as D (5 bases). From germline, CDR1 is ENHRY and CDR2 SYGVKD. This CDR3 has 12 residues. V gave up 0 bases and J gave up 8 bases, with 7 bases separating them.

The CDR3 DNA reads as TGTGCCAGCAGCTTGCAGGATGCCCCCTACGAGCAGTACTTC. This encodes CASSLQDAPYEQYF. The V and J genes are TRBV5-4 and TRBJ2-7; D not certain. There are 14 residues in the CDR3. The germline V gene encodes CDR1 SGHNT and CDR2 YYREEE (reference sequence). Trimming left V 1 base short and J 2 bases short, with 10 bases between.

V and J are TRBV5-1 and TRBJ2-2; no definite D call. Germline assignment: CDR1 SGHRS and CDR2 YFSETQ. There are 16 residues in the CDR3. With 0 bases removed from V and 0 bases from J, the gap between germline ends came to 9 bases. The chain's CDR3 is CASSLGVTPNTGELFF. In nucleotides, the CDR3 is TGCGCCAGCAGCTTGGGAGTGACACCGAACACCGGGGAGCTGTTTTTT.

This chain connects TRBV5-5 to TRBJ1-2; D is uncertain. Per the germline V gene, CDR1 is SGHKS and CDR2 is YYEKEE (reference sequence). V lost 1 base and J 2 bases, leaving 9 bases between the germline ends. CDR3 size: 14 residues. CDR3 DNA: TGTGCCAGCAGCTTGTCATGGAGCAACTATGGCTACACCTTC. As protein: CASSLSWSNYGYTF.

The chain recombines TRBV28 with TRBJ1-5, with 10 bases that match TRBD1. V lost 5 bases and J lost 3; bases outside the gene matches: 4. The CDR3 consists of 15 residues. Germline V gene data show CDR1 as MDHEN and CDR2 as SYDVKM. CDR3 DNA sequence: TGTGCCAGCAGTCTGGACAGGGGGGCCAATCAGCCCCAGCATTTT. This codes for CASSLDRGANQPQHF.

The genes are TRBV6-1 and TRBJ2-1, with TRBD2 as a possible D gene (6 bases). The length of the CDR3 is 16 residues. V shed 1 base and J shed 4 bases, with 14 bases lying between them. Germline assignment: CDR1 MNHNS and CDR2 SASEGT. The CDR3 here is CASSEEGLAIYNEQFF. The CDR3 DNA is TGTGCCAGCAGTGAAGAAGGTCTAGCGATTTACAATGAGCAGTTCTTC.